This TCR beta chain was recorded in a study of blood T cell repertoires in COVID-19. About the research overall: Samples representing acute and convalescent COVID-19 were sourced from the United States, Italy and Spain. PBMCs, B-cell-depleted T cells, or T cells provided the cDNA or gDNA that made up the material.

Methods used by the authors: Scientists estimated how many nucleated cells there were by amplifying reference gene primers. The table came from immunoSEQ multiplex PCR; TCRdb's copy has only in-frame clones and leaves some out. The DNA was the basis for D and trimming; V, J and clone size are from that table. The sample includes more than 150,000 clones, roughly 82% of them seen just once. V gave up 1 base and J gave up 0 bases, with 9 bases separating them. There are 15 residues in the CDR3. Germline CDR1 reads SGHTA; CDR2 reads FQGNSA. The chain links TRBV7-2 to TRBJ2-5; D uncertain. This TCR derives from a woman between 50 and 59 years old with acute or convalescent COVID-19. Sequenced: peripheral blood. The CDR3, as DNA: TGTGCCAGCAGCTTAGGTGCGGCGAACCAAGAGACCCAGTACTTC. Protein product: CASSLGAANQETQYF.